Below are 32 T cell receptor beta chains sequenced from a single sample in a study of blood T cell repertoires in COVID-19. Assay: immunoSEQ multiplex PCR; the TCRdb copy retains only in-frame clones and omits some. The data show about 120,000 clones, over 60% seen once. Sequencing input: peripheral blood. All receptors derive from a woman in her seventies with acute or convalescent COVID-19.

The chain carries TRBV5-1 and TRBJ2-1, with 10 bases identical to TRBD2. Trimming at V came to 1 base and at J to 10 bases, leaving 14 bases not matched to a gene. This CDR3 comprises 17 residues. Germline CDR1 and CDR2: SGHRS and YFSETQ. The CDR3 protein is CASSLLGGSGRSGEQFF. CDR3 coding DNA: TGCGCCAGCAGCTTGCTGGGAGGTAGCGGGAGGTCAGGGGAGCAGTTCTTC.

This chain links TRBV29-1 with TRBJ2-3; the match to TRBD2 covers 7 bases. Per germline, CDR1 SQVTM and CDR2 ANQGSEA. This CDR3 spans 13 amino acids. V trimming: 0 bases; J trimming: 5 bases; junction bases outside the gene matches: 2. The CDR3 spells CSVEEASGDTQYF. CDR3 in DNA: TGCAGCGTTGAAGAAGCTAGCGGAGATACGCAGTATTTT.

This rearrangement joins TRBV27 to TRBJ2-7; D perhaps matches TRBD1 (6 bases). The CDR3 length is 13 residues. The V gene's germline CDR1 is MNHEY and CDR2 SMNVEV (reference sequence). V gave up 6 bases and J gave up 6 bases, with 15 bases separating them. The CDR3: CASSPTGWREQYF. CDR3 sequence (DNA): TGTGCCAGCAGCCCTACAGGGTGGCGCGAGCAGTACTTC.

The rearrangement links TRBV5-4 to TRBJ2-1; D unclear. V lost 0 bases and J lost 8, with 6 bases in between. Germline CDR1 SGHNT, CDR2 YYREEE (reference sequence). This CDR3 comprises 12 residues. The CDR3 DNA sequence: TGTGCCAGCAGCTTGGGCAGTCATGAGCAGTTCTTC. Translated: CASSLGSHEQFF.

The chain recombines TRBV11-2 with TRBJ2-7; a possible D gene is TRBD1 (6 bases). The V end lost 5 bases, the J end lost 5 bases, and 7 bases lay between the germline ends. CDR3 length: 11 residues. Germline loops: CDR1 SGHAT, CDR2 FQNNGV. CDR3 nucleotide sequence: TGTGCCAGCAGCCGGACAGACGAGCAGTACTTC. Translated, it gives CASSRTDEQYF.

The chain uses TRBV27 and TRBJ2-5; D perhaps matches TRBD1 (8 bases). Trimming pared 6 bases from V and 5 bases from J, leaving 19 bases between. The germline gives CDR1 MNHEY, CDR2 SMNVEV (reference sequence). CDR3 length equals 15 residues. Written as DNA, the CDR3 is TGTGCCAGCAGGCCTCAACAGGGGGGGAGGGAGACCCAGTACTTC. This sequence encodes CASRPQQGGRETQYF.

V and J are TRBV12-5 and TRBJ2-3; 14 positions agree with TRBD2. CDR3 length equals 17 residues. The junction had 6 bases not matched to a gene; V was cut back by 4 bases and J by 3 bases. Per the germline V gene, CDR1 is LGHNT and CDR2 is FRNRAP. CDR3 nucleotides: TGTGCTAGTGGTTCCGCCCGGACTAGCGGGGGGACAGATACGCAGTATTTT. This codes for CASGSARTSGGTDTQYF.

The V and J genes are TRBV4-3 and TRBJ1-2; 7 bases fit TRBD1. CDR3 size: 18 residues. Germline V gene data show CDR1 as LGHNA and CDR2 as YSLEER. V lost 2 bases, J lost 1 base, and 13 bases stayed unmatched. CDR3 region: CASSQSLGTVGVNYGYTF. DNA for the CDR3: TGCGCCAGCAGCCAAAGCCTCGGGACAGTTGGAGTTAACTATGGCTACACCTTC.

This chain uses TRBV20-1 with TRBJ2-2; 10 nucleotides align to TRBD2. The CDR3 has 16 residues. The V gene's germline CDR1 is DFQATT and CDR2 SNEGSKA (reference sequence). The trim removed 3 bases at V and 5 bases at J, leaving 9 bases unmatched. CDR3 residues: CSASQSSGSGTGELFF. In DNA form, the CDR3 reads TGCAGTGCTAGTCAGTCTAGCGGGAGTGGTACCGGGGAGCTGTTTTTT.

The chain is built from TRBV19 and TRBJ1-1; 9 positions agree with TRBD1. Unmatched junction bases numbered 9, after V lost 2 bases and J lost 8 bases. Germline loops: CDR1 LNHDA, CDR2 SQIVND (reference sequence). This CDR3 has 15 amino acids. The CDR3 spells CASSITGGIPVEAFF. In nucleotides, the CDR3 is TGTGCCAGTAGTATAACAGGGGGCATACCTGTCGAAGCTTTCTTT. Full variable domain (outside the CDR3, taken from reference TRBV19 and TRBJ1-1): DGGITQSPKYLFRKEGQNVTLSCEQNLNHDAMYWYRQDPGQGLRLIYYSQIVNDFQKGDIAEGYSVSREKKESFPLTVTSAQKNPTAFYLCASSITGGIPVEAFFGQGTRLTVV.

CDR3 amino acids: CASSLPGIEKLFF. The DNA for the CDR3 is TGTGCCAGCAGCTTGCCAGGCATTGAAAAACTGTTTTTT. The J gene is TRBJ1-4, the V gene TRBV5-5; no clear D. The V end lost 1 base, the J end lost 7 bases, and 8 bases lay between the germline ends. CDR1 is SGHKS, CDR2 YYEKEE, per germline (reference sequence). CDR3 length: 13 amino acids.

This rearrangement joins TRBV13 to TRBJ1-4; 9 nucleotides match TRBD1. There are 14 residues in the CDR3. The V gene's germline CDR1 is PRHDT and CDR2 FYEKMQ (reference sequence). The V and J ends lost 5 bases and 8 bases, in that order; junction bases with no gene match: 6. The CDR3 nucleotides read TGTGCCAGCAGCAAGGACAGGGGTGAGGAAAAACTGTTTTTT. Its protein product is CASSKDRGEEKLFF.

This clone was detected a few times. The genes are TRBV7-2 and TRBJ2-5, with TRBD2 identical over 9 bases. Trimming took 0 bases from V and 4 from J; bases not matched to a gene: 3. Looked up from germline, CDR1 is SGHTA and CDR2 is FQGNSA. The CDR3 length is 15 residues. In DNA form, the CDR3 reads TGTGCCAGCAGCTTAGCGGCGGGGGGGGGAGAGACCCAGTACTTC. Its translation: CASSLAAGGGETQYF. Complete variable domain (other parts from reference TRBV7-2 and TRBJ2-5): GAGVSQSPSNKVTEKGKDVELRCDPISGHTALYWYRQSLGQGLEFLIYFQGNSAPDKSGLPSDRFSAERTGGSVSTLTIQRTQQEDSAVYLCASSLAAGGGETQYFGPGTRLLVL.

This chain uses TRBV21-1 with TRBJ2-7; the D call in the table, TRBD2, was not verified against the DNA. TRBV21-1 is deemed a pseudogene. This CDR3 spans 13 amino acids. CDR3 DNA: TGTGCCAGCAGCAAAGGCGAAACCTACGAGCAGTACTTC. Amino acid sequence: CASSKGETYEQYF.

The V call is TRBV18, the J call TRBJ2-7, with 8 bases that match TRBD2. With 2 bases clipped from V and 9 bases from J, the junction kept 12 bases outside the gene matches. Germline CDR1 KGHSH, CDR2 LQKENI. The CDR3 runs 15 residues. The CDR3: CASSPAGGLLLGQYF. CDR3 DNA sequence: TGTGCCAGCTCACCAGCGGGAGGACTCCTACTAGGGCAGTACTTC.

The rearrangement links TRBV18 to TRBJ1-5, with a weak D call TRBD1 (6 bases). The CDR3 runs 13 residues. V lost 2 bases and J 5 bases, leaving 7 bases between the germline ends. Germline V gene sequence: CDR1 KGHSH, CDR2 LQKENI. The CDR3 coding sequence is TGTGCCAGCTCACCAGGGGGCGATCAGCCCCAGCATTTT. Translation gives CASSPGGDQPQHF.

The gene calls are TRBV15 and TRBJ2-1; a weak D match, TRBD2 (6 bases). Trimming pared 9 bases from V and 0 bases from J, leaving 15 bases between. This CDR3 spans 15 amino acids. CDR1 is LNHNV, CDR2 YYDKDF, per germline (reference sequence). For the CDR3, the DNA is TGTGCCACGGGTGGTGGGGGGAGCTCCTACAATGAGCAGTTCTTC. Residues: CATGGGGSSYNEQFF.

J is TRBJ2-6 and V is TRBV27; 8 nucleotides line up with TRBD1. The CDR3 spans 17 residues. V dropped 1 base and J dropped 1; count of bases not matched to a gene: 3. The V gene's germline CDR1 is MNHEY and CDR2 SMNVEV (reference sequence). CDR3 nucleotides: TGTGCCAGCAGTTTATACTACAGGGGGTCTGGGGCCAACGTCCTGACTTTC. Amino acid sequence: CASSLYYRGSGANVLTF.

The chain carries TRBV6-5 and TRBJ2-7, with D possibly TRBD1 on 6 matching bases. The CDR3 is 15 amino acids. V was clipped by 2 bases and J by 9 bases, with 20 bases between them. From germline, CDR1 is MNHEY and CDR2 SVGAGI. CDR3 amino acids: CASSYQPPTGDMQYF. CDR3 coding DNA: TGTGCCAGCAGTTACCAACCGCCGACAGGCGATATGCAGTACTTC.

This clone has more than one count but fewer than ten. This chain connects TRBV30 to TRBJ1-1; D remains unclear. CDR1 and CDR2 from the germline V gene are GTSNPN and SVGIG (reference sequence). V dropped 2 bases and J dropped 4 bases, with 17 bases sitting between them. There are 15 residues in the CDR3. The CDR3 reads CAWSWVGVKGTEAFF. The CDR3 bases are TGTGCCTGGAGTTGGGTCGGGGTTAAGGGCACTGAAGCTTTCTTT.

The CDR3 DNA is TGTGCCAGCAGCGACACATGGGTCACTGAAGCTTTCTTT. This translates into CASSDTWVTEAFF. V gene TRBV5-6 combines with J gene TRBJ1-1; D gene unclear. This CDR3 contains 13 residues. Looked up from germline, CDR1 is SGHDT and CDR2 is YYEEEE. V was cut by 4 bases and J by 4 bases, with 11 bases left in between.

This chain connects TRBV6-1 to TRBJ1-1, with TRBD1 as a possible D gene (5 bases). V shed 2 bases and J shed 3 bases, with 16 bases lying between them. The CDR3 is made up of 16 amino acids. CDR1 is MNHNS, CDR2 SASEGT, per germline. The CDR3 loop is CASSERGRESYTEAFF. The DNA of the CDR3 is TGTGCCAGCAGTGAAAGGGGACGGGAGTCTTACACTGAAGCTTTCTTT.

This chain uses TRBV10-3 with TRBJ1-1, with 7 bases aligning to TRBD1. The CDR3 has 14 residues. Per the germline V gene, CDR1 is ENHRY and CDR2 is SYGVKD. Unmatched junction bases numbered 12, after V lost 8 bases and J lost 6 bases. CDR3 sequence reads: CAIVAPDRSPEAFF. The CDR3 DNA is TGTGCCATCGTCGCACCGGACAGGAGCCCTGAAGCTTTCTTT.

This sequence joins TRBV3-1 (or the pseudogene TRBV3-2) and TRBJ1-4; D possibly corresponds to TRBD1 (5 bases). Germline lookup yields CDR1 LGHDT and CDR2 YNNKEL (reference sequence). V shed 5 bases and J shed 5 bases, with 15 bases lying between them. The CDR3 has 15 amino acids. CDR3 sequence reads: CASSSIDSGNEKLFF. The DNA of the CDR3 is TGTGCCAGCAGCTCAATCGACAGCGGGAATGAAAAACTGTTTTTT.

This clone has just a few counts. The CDR3 spells CASSVRDRATEAFF. The CDR3 DNA is TGTGCCAGCAGCGTAAGGGACAGGGCCACTGAAGCTTTCTTT. The chain recombines TRBV9 with TRBJ1-1; 9 bases are shared with TRBD1. This CDR3 is built from 14 residues. V was clipped by 1 base and J by 4 bases; unmatched bases: 2. Germline values: CDR1 SGDLS, CDR2 YYNGEE.

The V and J genes are TRBV28 and TRBJ2-7; 7 nucleotides align to TRBD1. In germline, CDR1 is MDHEN, CDR2 SYDVKM. After removal of 6 bases from V and 6 bases from J, the junction contained 8 bases not matched to a gene. CDR3 length: 13 amino acids. The CDR3 coding sequence is TGTGCCAGCAGAGGCTCGACAGGGCTCGAGCAGTACTTC. Translated, it gives CASRGSTGLEQYF.

This sequence joins TRBV4-2 and TRBJ2-2; 14 nucleotides agree with TRBD2. Unmatched junction bases numbered 5, after V lost 1 base and J lost 4 bases. CDR1 LGHNA and CDR2 YNFKEQ come from the germline V gene. The CDR3 runs to 18 residues. CDR3 protein: CASSQGLAGGPGTGELFF. The CDR3 coding sequence is TGTGCCAGCAGCCAAGGACTAGCGGGAGGGCCGGGCACCGGGGAGCTGTTTTTT.

The chain carries TRBV25-1 and TRBJ1-1; 7 bases agree with TRBD1. The germline V gene has CDR1 MGHDK and CDR2 SYGVNS. The V gene end was trimmed by 4 bases and the J gene end by 0 bases; junction bases not matched to a gene: 8. CDR3 size: 16 residues. Here the CDR3 reads CASSAPGGTMNTEAFF. The CDR3 nucleotides are TGTGCCAGCAGTGCACCAGGGGGAACGATGAACACTGAAGCTTTCTTT.

This clone was seen a few times. The CDR3 nucleotides read TGTGCCACCAGTGTTTTCGATGAGCAGTTCTTC. Its translation is CATSVFDEQFF. The genes are TRBV24-1 and TRBJ2-1; unclear D gene. Germline V CDR1 and CDR2: KGHDR, SFDVKD. Trimming pared 5 bases from V and 8 bases from J, leaving 6 bases between. The length of the CDR3 is 11 residues.

About this clone: Different DNA sequences within this sample yield the same CDR3. The chain has TRBV7-2 and TRBJ1-4, with TRBD1 as a possible D gene (6 bases). The CDR3 has 17 residues. Germline assignment: CDR1 SGHTA and CDR2 FQGNSA. V was cut by 1 base and J by 8 bases, with 20 bases left in between. Here the CDR3 DNA reads TGTGCCAGCAGCTTAGGGGGTCGGCCAGGGCAGGGGGAAAAACTGTTTTTT. Residues: CASSLGGRPGQGEKLFF.

Only a few counts were recorded for this clone. The chain carries TRBV6-1 and TRBJ1-1; D possibly corresponds to TRBD1 (5 bases). The CDR3 sequence is 12 residues long. V lost 1 base and J lost 11, with 11 bases in between. Germline CDR1 MNHNS, CDR2 SASEGT. CDR3 protein: CASSEGGGGAFF. For the CDR3, the DNA is TGTGCCAGCAGTGAAGGCGGGGGTGGCGCTTTCTTT.

This chain connects TRBV28 to TRBJ1-1; tentative D call: TRBD1 (6 bases). V lost 6 bases to trimming and J lost 4 bases, with 18 bases between them. The CDR3 consists of 15 residues. Germline V gene sequence: CDR1 MDHEN, CDR2 SYDVKM. CDR3 residues: CASRPAGAASTEAFF. The CDR3 DNA sequence: TGTGCCAGCAGACCGGCGGGGGCGGCGAGCACTGAAGCTTTCTTT.